This T cell receptor beta chain was recovered during a study of shared clonotypes between healthy human individuals. The study, taken as a whole, reports: The generation probabilities recorded for non-shared clonotypes fell below those of clonotypes shared by all four donors.

Researchers partitioned CD4+ cells into CD45RA+ naive and CD45RA-negative memory subsets. Points on this clone: Its antigen is undetermined.

Data came from immunoSEQ multiplex PCR; TCRdb stores just in-frame clones and leaves some out. This sample has about 1.5 million clones, with 95% to 99% found just once. The CDR3 is 17 residues long. Looked up from germline, CDR1 is SEHNR and CDR2 is FQNEAQ (reference sequence). Trimming cost V 1 base and J 2 bases; bases outside gene matches: 8. This clonotype originated in a man under 40 in good health. Sequencing was done on a sample of naive CD4+ T cells sorted from blood. The subset denotes: CD45RA+ positively selected. The V call is TRBV7-9, the J call TRBJ2-7, with TRBD2 matching over 10 bases. The CDR3 spells CASSLGSASGSPYEQYF. The CDR3 DNA is TGTGCCAGCAGCTTAGGGTCGGCTAGCGGGAGCCCCTACGAGCAGTACTTC.